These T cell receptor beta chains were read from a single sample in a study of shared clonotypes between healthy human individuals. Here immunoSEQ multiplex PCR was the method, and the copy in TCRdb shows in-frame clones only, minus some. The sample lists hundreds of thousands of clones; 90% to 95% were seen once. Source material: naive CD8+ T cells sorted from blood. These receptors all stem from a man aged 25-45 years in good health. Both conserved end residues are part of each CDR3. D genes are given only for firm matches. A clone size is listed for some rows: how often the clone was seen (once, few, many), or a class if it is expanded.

DNA: TGTGCCAGCAGTTTCGTGGACAGGGGGCCCACCGGGGAGCTGTTTTTT
CDR3: CASSFVDRGPTGELFF
J: TRBJ2-2
V: TRBV27
D: TRBD1
size: .

DNA: TGTGCCTCAGGCGACAGTTCCTACAATGAGCAGTTCTTC
CDR3: CASGDSSYNEQFF
J: TRBJ2-1
V: TRBV27
D: .
size: .

DNA: TGTGCCAGCAGCGACTACGAGCAGTACTTC
CDR3: CASSDYEQYF
J: TRBJ2-7
V: TRBV28
D: .
size: .

DNA: TGTGCCAGTAGTATAGATCAGTCTTTCACTGAAGCTTTCTTT
CDR3: CASSIDQSFTEAFF
J: TRBJ1-1
V: TRBV19
D: .
size: .

DNA: TGTGCCAGCAGCGAACGGACTAGCGGGAGCTATACGCAGTATTTT
CDR3: CASSERTSGSYTQYF
J: TRBJ2-3
V: TRBV5-4
D: TRBD2
size: .

DNA: TGTGCCAGCAGGGCACATAATGAGCAGTTCTTC
CDR3: CASRAHNEQFF
J: TRBJ2-1
V: TRBV27
D: .
size: .

DNA: TGTGCCACCAGCAGGGGACAGGGGGCGGTCGAGCAGTACTTC
CDR3: CATSRGQGAVEQYF
J: TRBJ2-7
V: TRBV15
D: TRBD1
size: .

DNA: TGTGCCAGCAGCTTGCTAGCGGGATCCCTCAGAGCGTTCTTC
CDR3: CASSLLAGSLRAFF
J: TRBJ2-1
V: TRBV11-2
D: TRBD2
size: .

DNA: TGTGCCAGCAGACGACAGGGTGCAAACTATGGCTACACCTTC
CDR3: CASRRQGANYGYTF
J: TRBJ1-2
V: TRBV5-8
D: TRBD1
size: .

DNA: TGTGCCAGCAGCTCTAGCGGGTCTCAGCTCTACGAGCAGTACTTC
CDR3: CASSSSGSQLYEQYF
J: TRBJ2-7
V: TRBV7-9
D: TRBD2
size: .

DNA: TGTGCCAGCACTCTCCGGACGGACGAAGCTTTCTTT
CDR3: CASTLRTDEAFF
J: TRBJ1-1
V: TRBV5-6
D: .
size: .

DNA: TGTGCCAGCAGGGGACAGGGGAGTACTGAAGCTTTCTTT
CDR3: CASRGQGSTEAFF
J: TRBJ1-1
V: TRBV2
D: TRBD1
size: many

DNA: TGTGCCAGCAGTTTAGGGAAGAACACCGGGGAGCTGTTTTTT
CDR3: CASSLGKNTGELFF
J: TRBJ2-2
V: TRBV28
D: .
size: .

DNA: TGCGCCAGCAGCCCCCCCGGGACTAATGAAAAACTGTTTTTT
CDR3: CASSPPGTNEKLFF
J: TRBJ1-4
V: TRBV4-1
D: .
size: .

DNA: TGTGCCAGCAGCCGGGACACCCTCAGCCCTGGGACCCAGTACTTC
CDR3: CASSRDTLSPGTQYF
J: TRBJ2-5
V: TRBV5-6
D: .
size: few